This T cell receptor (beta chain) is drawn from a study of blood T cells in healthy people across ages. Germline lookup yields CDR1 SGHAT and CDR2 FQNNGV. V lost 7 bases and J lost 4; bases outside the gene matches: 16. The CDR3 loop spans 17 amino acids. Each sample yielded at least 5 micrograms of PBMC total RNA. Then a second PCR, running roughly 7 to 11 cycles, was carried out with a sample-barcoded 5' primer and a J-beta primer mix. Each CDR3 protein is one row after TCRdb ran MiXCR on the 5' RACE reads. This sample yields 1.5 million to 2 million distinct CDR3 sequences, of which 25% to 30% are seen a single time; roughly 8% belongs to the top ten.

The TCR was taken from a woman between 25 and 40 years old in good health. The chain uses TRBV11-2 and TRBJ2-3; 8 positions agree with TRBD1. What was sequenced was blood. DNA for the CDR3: TGTGCCAGCAAACGAGCCCCGGCAGGGGGCCTTGCAGATACGCAGTATTTT. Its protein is CASKRAPAGGLADTQYF.